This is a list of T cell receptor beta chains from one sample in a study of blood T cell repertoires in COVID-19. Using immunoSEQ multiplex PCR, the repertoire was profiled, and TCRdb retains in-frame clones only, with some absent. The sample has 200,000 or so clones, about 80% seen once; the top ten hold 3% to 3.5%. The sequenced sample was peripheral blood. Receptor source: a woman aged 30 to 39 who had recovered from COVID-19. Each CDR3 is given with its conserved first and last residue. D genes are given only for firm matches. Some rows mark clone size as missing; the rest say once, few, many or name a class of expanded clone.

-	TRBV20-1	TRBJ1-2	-	CSARAGEGYTF	TGCAGTGCTAGGGCAGGGGAAGGCTACACCTTC
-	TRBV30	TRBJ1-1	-	CAWRKGTRTEAFF	TGTGCCTGGAGAAAGGGGACAAGGACTGAAGCTTTCTTT
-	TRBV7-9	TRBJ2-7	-	CASSHPGSFYEQYF	TGTGCCAGCAGCCACCCCGGTAGCTTTTACGAGCAGTACTTC
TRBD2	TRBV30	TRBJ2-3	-	CACPPGLAADTQYF	TGTGCCTGCCCCCCGGGACTAGCAGCGGATACGCAGTATTTT
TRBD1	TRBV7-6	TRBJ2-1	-	CASSLQGANEQFF	TGTGCCAGCAGCTTACAGGGGGCGAATGAGCAGTTCTTC
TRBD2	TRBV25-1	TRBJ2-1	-	CASSLPGGNNEQFF	TGTGCCAGCAGCCTCCCGGGAGGGAACAATGAGCAGTTCTTC
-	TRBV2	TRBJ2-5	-	CASRGDLQETQYF	TGTGCCAGCAGAGGGGATCTCCAAGAGACCCAGTACTTC
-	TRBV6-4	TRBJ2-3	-	CASSDSVRLGGTDTQYF	TGTGCCAGCAGTGACTCAGTCCGCTTAGGGGGCACAGATACGCAGTATTTT
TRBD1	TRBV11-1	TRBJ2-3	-	CASSVGQGVDTQYF	TGTGCCAGCAGCGTCGGACAGGGCGTAGATACGCAGTATTTT
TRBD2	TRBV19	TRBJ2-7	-	CASSMGLAVSSYEQYF	TGTGCCAGTAGTATGGGACTAGCGGTAAGCTCCTACGAGCAGTACTTC
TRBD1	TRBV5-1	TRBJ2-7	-	CASSSRTGRSSYEQYF	TGCGCCAGCAGCTCCCGGACAGGGCGAAGCTCCTACGAGCAGTACTTC
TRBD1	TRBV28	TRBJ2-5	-	CASSPTGGVQETQYF	TGTGCCAGCAGCCCCACAGGGGGCGTACAAGAGACCCAGTACTTC
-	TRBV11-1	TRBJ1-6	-	CASSLVGRGWPVSHF	TGTGCCAGCAGCTTAGTTGGCAGGGGATGGCCGGTGAGCCACTTT
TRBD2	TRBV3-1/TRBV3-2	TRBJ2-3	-	CASSQDLPSGRPQDTQYF	TGTGCCAGCAGCCAAGATCTTCCCAGCGGGAGGCCCCAAGATACGCAGTATTTT
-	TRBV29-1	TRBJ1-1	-	CSVALPGGNTEAFF	TGCAGCGTTGCCCTACCCGGGGGGAACACTGAAGCTTTCTTT
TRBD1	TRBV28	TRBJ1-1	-	CASTLGRGQAFF	TGTGCCAGCACGTTAGGCAGGGGGCAAGCTTTCTTT
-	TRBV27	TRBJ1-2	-	CASSPWGGAYGYTF	TGTGCCAGCAGTCCATGGGGAGGGGCCTATGGCTACACCTTC
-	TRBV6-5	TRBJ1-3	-	CASTPGQSGNTIYF	TGTGCCAGCACTCCCGGACAGTCTGGAAACACCATATATTTT
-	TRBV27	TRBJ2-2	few	CASSLVSVGPNTGELFF	TGTGCCAGCAGTTTGGTTTCTGTTGGGCCTAACACCGGGGAGCTGTTTTTT
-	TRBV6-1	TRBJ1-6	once	CASSEQGYGSPLHF	TGTGCCAGCAGTGAACAGGGGTACGGTTCACCCCTCCACTTT
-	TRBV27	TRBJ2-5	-	CASSFGVTETQYF	TGTGCCAGCAGTTTCGGGGTAACGGAGACCCAGTACTTC
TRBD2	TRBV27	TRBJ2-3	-	CDGGDLDTQYF	TGTGATGGGGGGGACTTAGATACGCAGTATTTT
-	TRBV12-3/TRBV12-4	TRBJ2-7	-	CASSLGGLYEQYF	TGTGCCAGCAGTTTAGGGGGACTCTACGAGCAGTACTTC
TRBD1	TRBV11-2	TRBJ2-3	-	CASSFGQGADTQYF	TGTGCCAGCAGCTTCGGACAGGGGGCAGATACGCAGTATTTT
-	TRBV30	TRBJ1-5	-	CAWSVLGNQPQHF	TGTGCCTGGAGTGTTTTAGGCAATCAGCCCCAGCATTTT
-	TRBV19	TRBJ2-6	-	CASSIGGAGANVLTF	TGTGCCAGTAGTATAGGCGGGGCTGGGGCCAACGTCCTGACTTTC
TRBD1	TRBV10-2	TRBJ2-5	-	CASSDRGKGTQYF	TGCGCCAGCAGTGACAGGGGGAAGGGGACCCAGTACTTC
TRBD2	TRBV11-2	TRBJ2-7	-	CASRTLSGRANEQYF	TGTGCCAGCAGGACCCTGAGCGGGAGGGCCAACGAGCAGTACTTC
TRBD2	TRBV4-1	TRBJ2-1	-	CASSPRLAESYNEQFF	TGCGCCAGCAGCCCCCGACTAGCGGAGTCCTACAATGAGCAGTTCTTC
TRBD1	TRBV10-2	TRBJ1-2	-	CASLGSGGTGTDDYGYTF	TGCGCCAGCCTTGGATCTGGGGGGACCGGGACAGATGACTATGGCTACACCTTC
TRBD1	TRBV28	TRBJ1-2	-	CASSSRRTGGWYGYTF	TGTGCCAGCAGTTCCCGCCGGACAGGGGGCTGGTATGGCTACACCTTC
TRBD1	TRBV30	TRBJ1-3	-	CAWRGTAGNTIYF	TGTGCCTGGAGAGGGACAGCCGGAAACACCATATATTTT
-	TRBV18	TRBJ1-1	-	CASSPVQRGVRAFF	TGTGCCAGCTCACCTGTTCAGCGGGGGGTTAGAGCTTTCTTT
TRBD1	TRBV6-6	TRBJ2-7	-	CASSRDRDGEQYF	TGTGCCAGCAGTCGGGACAGGGATGGCGAGCAGTACTTC
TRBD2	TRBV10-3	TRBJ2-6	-	CAISVSGGPSGRAPGANVLTF	TGTGCCATCAGTGTTTCTGGAGGGCCTAGCGGGAGGGCTCCGGGGGCCAACGTCCTGACTTTC
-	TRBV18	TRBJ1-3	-	CASSPDTSAVNTIYF	TGTGCCAGCTCACCAGACACCTCGGCCGTCAACACCATATATTTT
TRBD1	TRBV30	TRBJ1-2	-	CAWSGGGDGYTF	TGTGCCTGGAGTGGAGGGGGCGATGGCTACACCTTC
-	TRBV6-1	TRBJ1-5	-	CASSDTGRSNQPQHF	TGTGCCAGCAGTGATACAGGGCGCAGCAATCAGCCCCAGCATTTT
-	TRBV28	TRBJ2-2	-	CASSPRGQSNTGELFF	TGTGCCAGCAGTCCAAGGGGACAATCGAACACCGGGGAGCTGTTTTTT
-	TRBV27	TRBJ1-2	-	CASYSEGGGYTF	TGTGCCAGTTATTCCGAGGGTGGTGGCTACACCTTC
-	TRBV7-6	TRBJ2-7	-	CASSPRQGSAYEQYF	TGTGCCAGCAGCCCTCGGCAGGGCTCAGCCTACGAGCAGTACTTC
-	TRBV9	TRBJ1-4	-	CASSVVGSGKLFF	TGTGCCAGCAGCGTAGTAGGAAGCGGGAAACTGTTTTTT
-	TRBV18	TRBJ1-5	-	CASSPGQSIQPQHF	TGTGCCAGCTCACCAGGACAGTCAATCCAGCCCCAGCATTTT
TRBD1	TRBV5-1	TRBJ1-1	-	CASSPGQGGTEAFF	TGCGCCAGCAGCCCGGGACAGGGGGGCACTGAAGCTTTCTTT
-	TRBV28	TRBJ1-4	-	CARSRNEKLFF	TGTGCCCGCTCCCGGAATGAAAAACTGTTTTTT
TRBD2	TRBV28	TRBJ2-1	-	CASQRQWREAYNEQFF	TGTGCCAGTCAAAGACAGTGGCGGGAGGCCTACAATGAGCAGTTCTTC
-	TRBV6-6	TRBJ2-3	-	CASSYSNGFTDTQYF	TGTGCCAGCAGTTACTCGAACGGGTTCACAGATACGCAGTATTTT
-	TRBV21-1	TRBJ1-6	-	CASSKSGQGDRNSPLHF	TGTGCCAGCAGCAAGTCAGGACAGGGGGATCGGAATTCACCCCTCCACTTT
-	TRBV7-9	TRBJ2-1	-	CASSADIEQFF	TGTGCCAGCAGCGCGGATATTGAGCAGTTCTTC
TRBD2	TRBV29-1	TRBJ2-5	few	CSVLGLAGVEETQYF	TGCAGCGTCCTAGGCCTAGCGGGAGTGGAAGAGACCCAGTACTTC
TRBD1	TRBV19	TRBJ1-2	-	CASSIAATGGAYGYTF	TGTGCCAGTAGTATAGCGGCGACAGGGGGCGCATATGGCTACACCTTC
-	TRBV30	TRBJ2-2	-	CAWSVGPGELFF	TGTGCCTGGAGTGTGGGGCCCGGGGAGCTGTTTTTT
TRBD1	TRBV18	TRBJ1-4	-	CASSQDRGRRWGEKLFF	TGTGCCAGCTCACAGGACAGGGGGCGAAGATGGGGTGAAAAACTGTTTTTT
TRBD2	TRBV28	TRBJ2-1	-	CASSLPSGREGFF	TGTGCCAGCAGTTTACCCTCCGGCAGGGAGGGGTTCTTC
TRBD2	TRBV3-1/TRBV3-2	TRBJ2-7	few	CASSPKSGRAENGKQYF	TGTGCCAGCAGCCCTAAGAGCGGGAGGGCCGAGAATGGTAAGCAGTACTTC
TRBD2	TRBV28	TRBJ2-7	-	CASSERAGLAEF	TGTGCCAGCAGTGAGAGGGCGGGACTAGCCGAATTC
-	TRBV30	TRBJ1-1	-	CAWRKVRVTEAFF	TGTGCCTGGAGAAAGGTCCGGGTCACTGAAGCTTTCTTT
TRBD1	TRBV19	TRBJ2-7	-	CASSKGQGVYEQYF	TGTGCCAGTAGTAAGGGACAGGGCGTATACGAGCAGTACTTC
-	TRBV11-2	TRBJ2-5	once	CASRPGQGEKREGKETQYF	TGTGCCAGCAGACCTGGACAGGGGGAGAAGCGGGAGGGGAAAGAGACCCAGTACTTC
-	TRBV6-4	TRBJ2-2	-	CASKGYTGELFF	TGTGCCAGCAAGGGGTACACCGGGGAGCTGTTTTTT